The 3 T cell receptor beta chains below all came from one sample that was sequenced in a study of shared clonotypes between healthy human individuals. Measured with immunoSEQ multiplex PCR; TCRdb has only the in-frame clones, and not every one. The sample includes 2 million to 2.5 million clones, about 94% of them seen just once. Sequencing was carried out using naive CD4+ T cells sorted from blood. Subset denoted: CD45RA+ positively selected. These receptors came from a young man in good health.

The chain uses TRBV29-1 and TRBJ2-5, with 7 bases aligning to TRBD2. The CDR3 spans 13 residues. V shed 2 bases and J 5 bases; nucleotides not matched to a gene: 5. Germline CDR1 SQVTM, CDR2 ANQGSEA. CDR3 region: CSVESSGLETQYF. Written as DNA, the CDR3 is TGCAGCGTTGAATCTAGCGGCTTGGAGACCCAGTACTTC.

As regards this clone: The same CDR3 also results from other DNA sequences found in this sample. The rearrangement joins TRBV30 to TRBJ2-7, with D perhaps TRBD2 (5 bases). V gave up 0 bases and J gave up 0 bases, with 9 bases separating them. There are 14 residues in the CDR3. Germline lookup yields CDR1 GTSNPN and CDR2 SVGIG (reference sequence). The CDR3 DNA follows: TGTGCCTGGAGTGTGGGAGACCCCTCCTACGAGCAGTACTTC. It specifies CAWSVGDPSYEQYF.

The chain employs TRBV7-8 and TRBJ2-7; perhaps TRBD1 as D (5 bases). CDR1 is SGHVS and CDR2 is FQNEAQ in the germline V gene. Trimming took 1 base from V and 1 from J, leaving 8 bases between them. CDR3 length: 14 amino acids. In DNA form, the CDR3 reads TGTGCCAGCAGCTTAGGACAGCAATCCTACGAGCAGTACTTC. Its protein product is CASSLGQQSYEQYF.